This T cell receptor (beta chain) was captured by sequencing in a study of blood T cell repertoires in COVID-19. About the research overall: Both acute and convalescent COVID-19 samples were obtained from the United States, Italy and Spain. T cells, B-cell-depleted T cells, or PBMCs supplied cDNA or gDNA.

As processed by the authors: By means of reference gene primer amplification, nucleated cell counts were estimated. Clones were sequenced by immunoSEQ multiplex PCR, and TCRdb holds only the in-frame ones, with some missing. V, J and clone size derive from that table, while D and trimming were established from the DNA sequence. The table has approximately 220,000 clones, approximately 81% seen once; the top ten hold under 3.5%. CDR1 is LNHNV, CDR2 YYDKDF, per germline (reference sequence). The CDR3 is 13 amino acids. V dropped 5 bases and J dropped 4 bases, with 11 bases sitting between them. This TCR was recovered from a man over 45 who had recovered from COVID-19. The specimen was peripheral blood. The chain combines TRBV15 with TRBJ1-2; D unresolved. The CDR3 reads CATSVGLSYGYTF. The CDR3 bases are TGTGCCACCAGCGTTGGGCTTTCCTATGGCTACACCTTC.